This T cell receptor beta chain was documented in a study of Graves' ophthalmopathy and Graves' hyperthyroidism. RNA transcripts were the source from which TCR beta CDR3 regions were amplified. RT-PCR with HTBI primers came first, then second-round multiplex PCR. TCRdb analysed the multiplex PCR reads with MiXCR anew, one entry per CDR3 protein. The sample carries under 350,000 distinct CDR3 sequences, 15% to 20% recorded once. Germline V gives CDR1 SGHDN, CDR2 FVKESK. The CDR3 loop spans 16 amino acids. V was trimmed by 0 bases and J by 7 bases, leaving 15 bases between them. The sample holds many counts of this clonotype.

This chain links TRBV14 with TRBJ2-2, with D possibly matching TRBD2 (5 bases). Sequenced sample: peripheral blood. This sequence was found in an adult man with Graves' ophthalmopathy. CDR3 region: CASSQELPSLGGELFF. Here the CDR3 DNA reads TGTGCCAGCAGCCAAGAACTACCTAGCTTAGGCGGGGAGCTGTTTTTT.